This T cell receptor beta chain was observed in a study of Graves' ophthalmopathy and Graves' hyperthyroidism. The study's findings and limits: Most thyroid-expanded clonotypes exceeding 0.001 frequency were also found in blood.

This CDR3 contains 12 residues. The germline CDR1 and CDR2 sequences are ENHRY and SYGVKD. V gave up 10 bases and J gave up 7 bases; unmatched junction bases: 7. This clonotype has at least ten counts. The antigen remains undetermined. 8.5 to 10 ml of fresh blood yielded the PBMCs by density gradient. CDR3 regions of TCR beta were amplified from RNA transcripts. HTBI primers were used in a first-round RT-PCR, which preceded a second-round multiplex PCR. TCRdb called the multiplex PCR reads again in MiXCR, with one record for every CDR3 protein. The table shows almost 750,000 distinct CDR3 sequences, with 35% to 50% occurring only once.

Source material: peripheral blood. The source is an adult man with Graves' ophthalmopathy. The rearrangement uses TRBV10-3 and TRBJ1-2; 9 bases fit TRBD1. CDR3 in amino acids: CASIGTGLGYTF. The CDR3 DNA reads TGTGCCAGCATCGGGACAGGGCTTGGCTACACCTTC.